A selection of T cell receptor beta chains follows, all from one sample in a study of cytomegalovirus exposure and HLA in healthy donors. Clones were read by immunoSEQ multiplex PCR, and TCRdb kept only the in-frame ones, dropping some. The data hold about 170,000 clones, with 80% to 85% observed a single time. The sequenced material came from PBMCs. These receptors came from a boy between 2 and 15 years old in good health and CMV-seronegative. CDR3s include the opening cysteine and the closing phenylalanine or tryptophan. A D gene is named only where the DNA matches it firmly. The size of a clone is reported for some rows only, either as once, few or many, or as a class for expanded clones.

NA,NA,TRBV27,TRBJ1-2,CASSFVGADSPYGYTF,TGTGCCAGCAGTTTCGTGGGGGCGGACAGCCCGTATGGCTACACCTTC
TRBD1,NA,TRBV11-2,TRBJ1-6,CASSSPGQYNSPLHF,TGTGCCAGCAGTTCACCGGGACAGTATAATTCACCCCTCCACTTT
NA,NA,TRBV29-1,TRBJ2-7,CSVKAETSYEQYF,TGCAGCGTGAAAGCGGAGACGTCCTACGAGCAGTACTTC
TRBD2,NA,TRBV15,TRBJ2-4,CATSRGASGLNIQYF,TGTGCCACCAGCAGAGGGGCTAGCGGCTTAAACATTCAGTACTTC
NA,NA,TRBV7-9,TRBJ1-4,CASSAGTSEKLFF,TGTGCCAGCAGCGCCGGGACAAGTGAAAAACTGTTTTTT
TRBD2,NA,TRBV7-2,TRBJ2-3,CASRSPTSGREEKQYF,TGTGCCAGCCGAAGCCCCACTAGCGGGAGGGAAGAGAAGCAGTATTTT
TRBD1,NA,TRBV5-5,TRBJ1-1,CASSLVQGGTEAFF,TGTGCCAGCAGCTTGGTACAGGGGGGAACTGAAGCTTTCTTT
TRBD1,NA,TRBV19,TRBJ2-5,CASTGTGRGETQYF,TGTGCCAGTACGGGGACAGGGAGAGGAGAGACCCAGTACTTC
TRBD2,NA,TRBV14,TRBJ2-7,CASSQGLAGGPYF,TGTGCCAGCAGCCAAGGACTAGCGGGAGGGCCTTACTTC
NA,NA,TRBV7-6,TRBJ1-3,CASSLGGGMDTIYF,TGTGCCAGCAGCTTAGGGGGCGGGATGGACACCATATATTTT
TRBD2,NA,TRBV7-9,TRBJ2-5,CASSLGTSGGHQETQYF,TGTGCCAGCAGCTTAGGGACTAGCGGGGGCCACCAAGAGACCCAGTACTTC
NA,NA,TRBV9,TRBJ2-2,CARPVLGGAGELFF,TGTGCCAGGCCCGTTCTTGGAGGGGCCGGGGAGCTGTTTTTT
TRBD1,NA,TRBV4-1,TRBJ1-1,CASSGRNRGQGTEAFF,TGCGCCAGCAGCGGAAGAAACAGGGGGCAGGGAACTGAAGCTTTCTTT
NA,NA,TRBV30,TRBJ2-3,CAMASTDTQYF,TGTGCAATGGCTAGCACAGATACGCAGTATTTT
TRBD1,NA,TRBV5-1,TRBJ1-1,CASSERQGPFTEAFF,TGCGCCAGCAGCGAAAGACAGGGTCCTTTCACTGAAGCTTTCTTT
NA,NA,TRBV14,TRBJ1-3,CASSEYRDSGNTIYF,TGTGCCAGCAGCGAATACCGGGACTCTGGAAACACCATATATTTT
TRBD1,once,TRBV29-1,TRBJ2-3,CSVGVTGGTDTQYF,TGCAGCGTTGGAGTGACAGGGGGGACAGATACGCAGTATTTT
NA,NA,TRBV6-5,TRBJ1-3,CASRQTGSGNTIYF,TGTGCCAGCAGACAAACAGGGTCTGGAAACACCATATATTTT
TRBD2,NA,TRBV7-2,TRBJ2-5,CASSLGSGGPLYQETQYF,TGTGCCAGCAGCTTGGGGAGCGGGGGGCCCCTGTACCAAGAGACCCAGTACTTC
TRBD1,NA,TRBV5-6,TRBJ1-2,CASSFRTGAYNYGYTF,TGTGCCAGCAGCTTTAGGACAGGGGCCTATAACTATGGCTACACCTTC
TRBD1,NA,TRBV5-4,TRBJ1-1,CASSPRGTGGTEAFF,TGTGCCAGCAGCCCACGTGGGACAGGGGGGACTGAAGCTTTCTTT
NA,once,TRBV7-9,TRBJ1-2,CASSFPGGYGYTF,TGTGCCAGCAGCTTCCCCGGGGGGTATGGCTACACCTTC
TRBD2,NA,TRBV11-2,TRBJ2-1,CASSMTSGINNEQFF,TGTGCCAGCAGCATGACTAGCGGGATAAACAATGAGCAGTTCTTC
TRBD2,NA,TRBV6-1,TRBJ2-1,CASSRTSGSYNEQFF,TGTGCCAGCAGCCGGACTAGCGGCTCCTACAATGAGCAGTTCTTC
TRBD1,NA,TRBV2,TRBJ2-3,CASTRDRPPSPDTQYF,TGTGCCAGCACGCGGGACAGGCCTCCCTCCCCAGATACGCAGTATTTT
NA,once,TRBV12-5,TRBJ2-6,CASGLVRGAGSLGANVLTF,TGTGCTAGTGGTTTGGTACGTGGGGCAGGATCTCTGGGGGCCAACGTCCTGACTTTC
NA,NA,TRBV10-1,TRBJ2-3,CASSEQGDTQYF,TGCGCCAGCAGTGAGCAGGGGGATACGCAGTATTTT
TRBD2,NA,TRBV5-1,TRBJ2-3,CASSLKRGSSTDTQYF,TGCGCCAGCAGCTTAAAGCGGGGCTCTAGCACAGATACGCAGTATTTT
TRBD1,NA,TRBV5-1,TRBJ1-1,CASSLTGVAEAFF,TGCGCCAGCAGCTTAACAGGGGTGGCTGAAGCTTTCTTT
NA,NA,TRBV5-1,TRBJ1-1,CASSLVVGGDTEAFF,TGCGCCAGCAGCTTGGTTGTCGGGGGGGACACTGAAGCTTTCTTT
TRBD2,NA,TRBV5-4,TRBJ2-2,CASTSGREPGELFF,TGTGCCAGCACCTCGGGGAGGGAACCCGGGGAGCTGTTTTTT
TRBD1,few,TRBV19,TRBJ2-3,CASSMALTGVVGDTQYF,TGTGCCAGTAGTATGGCCCTGACAGGGGTGGTTGGAGATACGCAGTATTTT
TRBD2,once,TRBV4-3,TRBJ2-2,CASSQLWQGAGDTGELFF,TGCGCCAGCAGCCAACTATGGCAGGGCGCGGGGGACACCGGGGAGCTGTTTTTT
NA,NA,TRBV7-2,TRBJ1-5,CASSLDRSNQPQHF,TGTGCCAGCAGCTTAGACAGAAGCAATCAGCCCCAGCATTTT
TRBD2,once,TRBV13,TRBJ2-3,CASSSGGKGPDTQYF,TGTGCCAGCAGCTCGGGAGGAAAAGGGCCAGATACGCAGTATTTT
NA,few,TRBV11-2,TRBJ1-1,CASRTPRGTEAFF,TGTGCCAGCAGAACACCCCGGGGCACTGAAGCTTTCTTT
TRBD2,NA,TRBV4-2,TRBJ2-7,CASSLRREGEQYF,TGTGCCAGCAGCCTTCGACGGGAGGGAGAGCAGTACTTC
TRBD1,NA,TRBV7-3,TRBJ2-5,CASSLDRAPPRETQYF,TGTGCCAGCAGCCTTGACAGGGCACCACCCCGGGAGACCCAGTACTTC
NA,NA,TRBV2,TRBJ2-7,CASNLDLSYEQYF,TGTGCCAGCAACCTGGACTTATCCTACGAGCAGTACTTC
NA,NA,TRBV30,TRBJ1-5,CAWSLDSNQPQHF,TGTGCCTGGAGTTTGGACAGTAATCAGCCCCAGCATTTT
TRBD2,NA,TRBV5-4,TRBJ2-7,CASSPGLAGYEQYF,TGTGCCAGCAGCCCCGGACTAGCGGGTTACGAGCAGTACTTC
NA,few,TRBV7-9,TRBJ1-1,CASSQDSTGEDTEAFF,TGTGCCAGCAGCCAAGACTCGACAGGAGAGGACACTGAAGCTTTCTTT
NA,NA,TRBV4-1,TRBJ1-2,CASSQDGGAGRGYTF,TGCGCCAGCAGCCAAGATGGAGGGGCAGGTAGGGGCTACACCTTC
NA,NA,TRBV6-1,TRBJ1-6,CASSEARGTSYNSPLHF,TGTGCCAGCAGTGAAGCGAGAGGAACCTCCTATAATTCACCCCTCCACTTT
NA,NA,TRBV5-5,TRBJ1-4,CASSLDRAVEKLFF,TGTGCCAGCAGCTTGGACAGGGCCGTTGAAAAACTGTTTTTT
TRBD1,NA,TRBV29-1,TRBJ1-2,CSVKRPGGRDNYGYTF,TGCAGCGTTAAAAGGCCAGGGGGCCGAGATAACTATGGCTACACCTTC
NA,NA,TRBV28,TRBJ2-7,CASSWGGQLRYEQYF,TGTGCCAGCAGTTGGGGTGGACAGCTCCGTTACGAGCAGTACTTC
TRBD1,NA,TRBV6-5,TRBJ2-5,CASSRTGVETQYF,TGTGCCAGCAGTCGAACAGGGGTGGAGACCCAGTACTTC
TRBD1,NA,TRBV4-3,TRBJ1-1,CASSQDGRGRLSFF,TGCGCCAGCAGCCAAGACGGCAGGGGGCGGTTGTCTTTCTTT
TRBD2,few,TRBV4-1,TRBJ2-7,CASSQPGSGSRNEQYF,TGCGCCAGCAGCCAACCTGGTAGCGGGAGTCGCAACGAGCAGTACTTC
TRBD2,NA,TRBV5-1,TRBJ2-5,CASSLAGEGSETQYF,TGCGCCAGCAGCTTGGCCGGGGAGGGATCAGAGACCCAGTACTTC
NA,NA,TRBV6-1,TRBJ2-1,CASSEVGQNNEQFF,TGTGCCAGCAGTGAAGTAGGACAGAACAATGAGCAGTTCTTC